The T cell receptor beta chain under discussion was sequenced for a study of blood T cell repertoires in COVID-19. As for the study in general: Samples representing acute and convalescent COVID-19 were sourced from the United States, Italy and Spain.

How the authors handled the data: Estimates of nucleated cell counts were drawn from the amplification of reference gene primers. Sequencing used immunoSEQ multiplex PCR; TCRdb keeps in-frame clones, though not all of them. The DNA gave D and trimming, while V, J and clone size come from that table. The profile shows roughly 300,000 clones, 87% of them singletons. From germline, CDR1 is SGHNT and CDR2 YENEEA. This CDR3 region has 13 residues. Losses at the gene ends were 5 bases for V and 6 bases for J; bases not matched to a gene: 3. Two consecutive negative NP/OP PCR tests, clearance, or resolved symptoms defined Cohort 3 recovery.

Material for sequencing was PBMCs or T cells enriched from blood (not recorded which). The rearrangement links TRBV11-3 to TRBJ1-1, with TRBD1 identical over 10 bases. The clonotype was recovered from a woman aged 25 to 39 who had recovered from COVID-19. CDR3 loop: CASSPGTGAEAFF. Here the CDR3 DNA reads TGTGCCAGCAGCCCAGGGACAGGGGCTGAAGCTTTCTTT.